This T cell receptor beta chain was obtained from a study of T-cell memory formation after mild COVID-19. From the 5' RACE reads, TCRdb called clonotypes with MiXCR, one entry per CDR3 protein. In the table there are more than 250,000 distinct CDR3 sequences, over 15% of which are singletons. Trimming at V came to 2 bases and at J to 1 base, leaving 2 bases not matched to a gene. In germline, CDR1 is SGHTA, CDR2 FQGNSA. This CDR3 is built from 16 residues. This clonotype has more than one count but fewer than ten. Source material: PBMCs or a T cell subset sorted from them (not recorded which). The sequence was collected from a man younger than 35 who had mild COVID-19 (a few samples of this study predate the infection). Cell type and time point are not known. This chain links TRBV7-2 with TRBJ2-2; 9 bases agree with TRBD2. The CDR3 nucleotides read TGTGCCAGCAGCTTACAAGCGGGGGGGAACACCGGGGAGCTGTTTTTT. Amino acids: CASSLQAGGNTGELFF.